Listed below are T cell receptor beta chains from one sample, sequenced in a study of quantifying T cell responses using KT2 cells. TCRdb fed the UMI-ligation and nested PCR reads into MiXCR, producing one record per CDR3 protein. Among approximately 50,000 distinct CDR3 sequences listed, 11% were seen once. Sequencing input: PBMCs spiked with cells of the T cell clone KT2. Receptor source: a human donor. The CDR3 runs from the conserved cysteine through the conserved F or W. D genes are given only for firm matches. Part of the rows lack a size; the others show once, few, many or a class for expanded clones.

-	-	TRBJ2-1	TRBV20-1	TGCAGTGCTCTCAACCCCGGGGGCAGCTCCTACAATGAGCAGTTCTTC	CSALNPGGSSYNEQFF
-	many	TRBJ2-3	TRBV4-3	TGCGCCAGCAGCCAAGAAAGGCTCAGTGGAGATACGCAGTATTTT	CASSQERLSGDTQYF
-	-	TRBJ2-5	TRBV11-2	TGTGCCAGCAGCTTAGGGGCGTTGGACAGAGAGACCCAGTACTTC	CASSLGALDRETQYF
-	-	TRBJ1-5	TRBV27	TGTGCCAGCAGTTTATCGACCAATCAGCCCCAGCATTTT	CASSLSTNQPQHF
-	many	TRBJ2-1	TRBV7-2	TGTGCCAGCAGCTTAGTATTGACCGGGGTCTATGAGCAGTTCTTC	CASSLVLTGVYEQFF
-	-	TRBJ2-3	TRBV6-1	TGTGCCAGCAGTGAAGGAGGATTCTGGTCGGAGGAAACAGATACGCAGTATTTT	CASSEGGFWSEETDTQYF
-	-	TRBJ2-7	TRBV20-1	TGCAGTGCTAGAGAACCGGGACTGCCCGACCAAAAATACTACGAGCAGTACTTC	CSAREPGLPDQKYYEQYF
-	few	TRBJ1-2	TRBV29-1	TGCAGCGTTGCGACTATGAGTAGTTATGGCTACACCTTC	CSVATMSSYGYTF
-	many	TRBJ2-7	TRBV20-1	TGCAGTGCCCCGATGCCGGGTCCTGGGGAGCAGTACTTC	CSAPMPGPGEQYF
TRBD1	-	TRBJ1-5	TRBV20-1	TGCAGTGCCGGAGACAGGGGTAATCAGCCCCAGCATTTT	CSAGDRGNQPQHF
TRBD2	-	TRBJ2-3	TRBV11-2	TGTGCCAGCAGCCTAGCGGGATGGGTCACAGATACGCAGTATTTT	CASSLAGWVTDTQYF
TRBD2	many	TRBJ2-7	TRBV7-8	TGTGCCAGCAGCTTAGCGATTGGGCCTAGCGGGAGGAGCTCCTACGAGCAGTACTTC	CASSLAIGPSGRSSYEQYF
-	few	TRBJ2-5	TRBV7-9	TGTGCCAGCAGCTTAGATCGGCGCGATCACCAAGAGACCCAGTACTTC	CASSLDRRDHQETQYF
-	many	TRBJ2-5	TRBV3-1	TGTGCCAGCAGCCAGGTGGGGGACCAAGAGACCCAGTACTTC	CASSQVGDQETQYF
TRBD2	few	TRBJ2-1	TRBV29-1	TGCAGCGTTGCTATAGCGGGAGCGTGGTTCTTC	CSVAIAGAWFF
TRBD1	-	TRBJ1-5	TRBV6-2/TRBV6-3	TGTGCCAGCAGTTACAGATTCGGACAGGGTAGCAATCAGCCCCAGCATTTT	CASSYRFGQGSNQPQHF
TRBD2	few	TRBJ2-2	TRBV12-3/TRBV12-4	TGTGCCAGCAGTCCCAGCGGGGGTGACGGGGAGCTGTTTTTT	CASSPSGGDGELFF
TRBD1	-	TRBJ2-6	TRBV5-1	TGCGCCACCGCCTCCGGGACAGGAGAGTCTGGGGCCAACGTCCTGACTTTC	CATASGTGESGANVLTF
TRBD2	many	TRBJ2-5	TRBV20-1	TGCAGTGCTACGGGACTAGCGGGCCTGGGGACCCAGTACTTC	CSATGLAGLGTQYF
-	many	TRBJ2-1	TRBV20-1	TGCAGTGCACCTCGGACGGCCGGTCTCAATGAGCAGTTCTTC	CSAPRTAGLNEQFF